A single sample gave rise to the 29 T cell receptor beta chains below, sequenced in a study of cytomegalovirus exposure and HLA in healthy donors. The PCR made use of 60 Vbeta and 13 Jbeta primers. Only in-frame clones appear in the TCRdb table, and some are missing; sequencing was by immunoSEQ multiplex PCR. The sample records about 130,000 clones, over 60% being singletons. Sample: PBMCs. Receptors were obtained from a woman aged 55-70 years in good health and CMV-seropositive.

V is TRBV5-4 and J is TRBJ1-4; D remains ambiguous. CDR3 length: 14 residues. V shed 4 bases and J shed 2 bases, with 9 bases lying between them. Germline loops: CDR1 SGHNT, CDR2 YYREEE (reference sequence). CDR3 loop: CASSLWATNEKLFF. The CDR3 region has the DNA TGTGCCAGCAGCCTTTGGGCTACTAATGAAAAACTGTTTTTT.

This clone has just a few counts. The chain recombines TRBV5-1 with TRBJ1-3; possible D gene TRBD1, 6 bases. The CDR3 is 17 residues long. The germline gives CDR1 SGHRS, CDR2 YFSETQ. V was clipped by 0 bases and J by 1 base, with 14 bases between them. DNA of the CDR3: TGCGCCAGCAGCTTGGGTTTCAGGGGACGTTCTGGAAACACCATATATTTT. This gives the protein CASSLGFRGRSGNTIYF.

This clone was seen only a few times. The V and J genes are TRBV5-6 and TRBJ2-3; 9 bases match TRBD2. CDR1 is SGHDT, CDR2 YYEEEE, per germline. V gave up 1 base and J gave up 5 bases; unmatched junction bases: 5. The CDR3 runs to 15 residues. CDR3 DNA: TGTGCCAGCAGCTTGTTAGCGGGGGTAAGAGATACGCAGTATTTT. This sequence encodes CASSLLAGVRDTQYF.

The chain has TRBV4-1 and TRBJ1-4, with 12 bases lining up with TRBD1. V dropped 4 bases and J dropped 8; count of bases not matched to a gene: 5. Germline assignment: CDR1 MGHRA and CDR2 YSYEKL. This CDR3 contains 15 residues. CDR3 coding DNA: TGCGCCAGCAGCCCCCGGGACAGGGGGCGGGAAAAACTGTTTTTT. Its translation: CASSPRDRGREKLFF.

This chain joins TRBV5-4 and TRBJ1-1; D remains ambiguous. Between the trimmed V and J ends, which lost 0 bases and 1 base, there was a span of 16 bases. The CDR3 covers 17 residues. CDR1 and CDR2 (germline): SGHNT, YYREEE (reference sequence). CDR3 amino acids: CASSLGALGLGNTEAFF. The CDR3 DNA follows: TGTGCCAGCAGCTTGGGGGCCCTTGGGTTAGGGAACACTGAAGCTTTCTTT.

The chain employs TRBV5-4 and TRBJ2-2, with 7 positions matching TRBD2. The CDR3 runs to 14 residues. The V and J ends lost 0 bases and 4 bases, in that order; junction bases with no gene match: 0. CDR1 SGHNT and CDR2 YYREEE come from the germline V gene (reference sequence). The CDR3 reads CASSLGTSTGELFF. The CDR3 DNA reads as TGTGCCAGCAGCTTGGGGACTAGCACCGGGGAGCTGTTTTTT. Together with reference TRBV5-4 and TRBJ2-2, the CDR3 gives the full variable domain: ETGVTQSPTHLIKTRGQQVTLRCSSQSGHNTVSWYQQALGQGPQFIFQYYREEENGRGNFPPRFSGLQFPNYSSELNVNALELDDSALYLCASSLGTSTGELFFGEGSRLTVL.

This chain links TRBV2 with TRBJ1-2; D is perhaps TRBD1 (6 bases). There are 15 residues in the CDR3. CDR1 and CDR2 from the germline V gene are SNHLY and FYNNEI. V was clipped by 6 bases and J by 8 bases, with 22 bases between them. The CDR3 nucleotides are TGTGCCAGCAGGTTTCCAGAGAGCAGGGGCGGGGGCTACACCTTC. Translation gives CASRFPESRGGGYTF.

This clone occurred a few times. The V call is TRBV7-2, the J call TRBJ1-3, with 8 bases fitting TRBD1. Germline V gene data show CDR1 as SGHTA and CDR2 as FQGNSA. V was pared by 3 bases and J by 2 bases, with 6 bases of the junction left unmatched. The CDR3 has 16 residues. CDR3 bases: TGTGCCAGCAGCTTGGACAGGGTCGGGCCTGGAAACACCATATATTTT. Its translation is CASSLDRVGPGNTIYF. The entire variable domain, with the rest obtained from reference TRBV7-2 and TRBJ1-3, is as follows: GAGVSQSPSNKVTEKGKDVELRCDPISGHTALYWYRQSLGQGLEFLIYFQGNSAPDKSGLPSDRFSAERTGGSVSTLTIQRTQQEDSAVYLCASSLDRVGPGNTIYFGEGSWLTVV.

V usage is TRBV30 and J usage is TRBJ2-1, with 8 positions matching TRBD2. CDR3 length: 14 amino acids. Germline V gives CDR1 GTSNPN, CDR2 SVGIG (reference sequence). V dropped 3 bases and J dropped 10; count of bases not matched to a gene: 11. DNA for the CDR3: TGTGCCTGGAGGGAGCTAGCTCGGGGGGGGGAGCAGTTCTTC. It encodes CAWRELARGGEQFF. The entire variable domain, with the rest obtained from reference TRBV30 and TRBJ2-1, is as follows: SQTIHQWPATLVQPVGSPLSLECTVEGTSNPNLYWYRQAAGRGLQLLFYSVGIGQISSEVPQNLSASRPQDRQFILSSKKLLLSDSGFYLCAWRELARGGEQFFGPGTRLTVL.

This clone was observed a few times. The gene calls are TRBV18 and TRBJ1-1, with 8 nucleotides matching TRBD1. CDR1 is KGHSH and CDR2 is LQKENI in the germline V gene. Losses at the gene ends were 3 bases for V and 5 bases for J; bases not matched to a gene: 2. The CDR3 spans 13 residues. The CDR3 reads CASSPTGGTEAFF. CDR3 bases: TGTGCCAGCTCACCCACAGGGGGGACTGAAGCTTTCTTT.

V is TRBV19 and J is TRBJ2-1; 11 bases are shared with TRBD2. Germline lookup yields CDR1 LNHDA and CDR2 SQIVND (reference sequence). V lost 5 bases, J lost 3 bases, and 3 bases stayed unmatched. There are 15 residues in the CDR3. CDR3 in amino acids: CASSPTSGNYNEQFF. Here the CDR3 DNA reads TGTGCCAGTAGTCCGACTAGCGGGAACTACAATGAGCAGTTCTTC.

The genes are TRBV11-2 and TRBJ2-7; 8 nucleotides agree with TRBD1. Germline loops: CDR1 SGHAT, CDR2 FQNNGV. CDR3 length equals 15 residues. Trimming took 4 bases from V and 7 from J; bases not matched to a gene: 12. CDR3 amino acids: CASSWGDRSPGEQYF. The CDR3 DNA sequence: TGTGCCAGCAGCTGGGGGGACAGGAGTCCGGGGGAGCAGTACTTC.

This clone was seen only once. The chain couples TRBV7-2 to TRBJ2-2; 15 bases map to TRBD2. Germline trimming cut 6 bases from V and 1 base from J; bases unmatched to any gene: 6. CDR3 length: 18 amino acids. Germline V lookup: CDR1 SGHTA, CDR2 FQGNSA. CDR3 region: CASSFPGLAGGNTGELFF. Here the CDR3 DNA reads TGTGCCAGCAGTTTCCCGGGACTAGCGGGGGGGAACACCGGGGAGCTGTTTTTT.

The rearrangement joins TRBV18 to TRBJ1-2; 7 nucleotides match TRBD1. The length of the CDR3 is 14 residues. From germline, CDR1 is KGHSH and CDR2 LQKENI. Trimming cost V 4 bases and J 2 bases; bases outside gene matches: 4. The CDR3 DNA sequence: TGTGCCAGCTCACAGGGGACAGACAACTATGGCTACACCTTC. Translating gives CASSQGTDNYGYTF.

The chain links TRBV7-2 to TRBJ2-7, with a possible D match to TRBD2 (6 bases). This CDR3 contains 16 residues. Germline V lookup: CDR1 SGHTA, CDR2 FQGNSA. Trimming removed 6 bases from V and 0 bases from J, with 18 bases in between. Here the CDR3 reads CASRPAGSGISYEQYF. DNA for the CDR3: TGTGCCAGCAGACCAGCCGGTAGCGGAATCTCCTACGAGCAGTACTTC.

This chain joins TRBV27 and TRBJ2-2, with a weak D call TRBD1 (5 bases). Germline values: CDR1 MNHEY, CDR2 SMNVEV (reference sequence). CDR3 length: 15 residues. Trimming stripped 3 bases from V and 4 bases from J, with 12 bases between. The CDR3 region has the DNA TGTGCCAGCAGTTTTCAGGGTGACGGCACCGGGGAGCTGTTTTTT. Its protein product is CASSFQGDGTGELFF.

This sequence joins TRBV19 and TRBJ2-2; 11 bases match TRBD2. The ends lost 4 bases at V and 3 bases at J; junction bases unmatched: 1. Germline CDR1 LNHDA, CDR2 SQIVND (reference sequence). This CDR3 has 15 amino acids. The DNA for the CDR3 is TGTGCCAGTAGTAGGGGACTAGCGGACACCGGGGAGCTGTTTTTT. It codes for CASSRGLADTGELFF.

The chain couples TRBV18 to TRBJ1-2, with D maybe TRBD1 (5 bases). Germline assignment: CDR1 KGHSH and CDR2 LQKENI. The CDR3 contains 14 residues. Trimming shortened V by 5 bases and J by 7 bases, and 17 bases separated the two germline ends. The CDR3 protein is CASSSEAGKGGYTF. CDR3 DNA: TGTGCCAGCTCATCCGAGGCAGGGAAGGGTGGCTACACCTTC.

This rearrangement joins TRBV7-8 to TRBJ1-1, with D tentatively TRBD1 (5 bases). Germline V gene data show CDR1 as SGHVS and CDR2 as FQNEAQ. Trimming took 5 bases from V and 0 from J, leaving 13 bases between them. The CDR3 consists of 15 residues. The chain's CDR3 is CASSRRGTMNTEAFF. CDR3 sequence (DNA): TGTGCCAGCAGCCGACGGGGGACGATGAACACTGAAGCTTTCTTT.

This clone has a handful of counts. The rearrangement joins TRBV7-8 to TRBJ2-1, with 9 bases aligning to TRBD1. Germline V gene lookup returns CDR1 SGHVS and CDR2 FQNEAQ. The CDR3 contains 13 residues. The J segment lost 7 bases and the V segment lost 10 bases, leaving 8 bases of the junction unmatched. In DNA, the CDR3 is TGTGCCACTACGGGACAGGGTTGGAATGAGCAGTTCTTC. The encoded protein is CATTGQGWNEQFF.

The sample holds a few counts of this clone. This chain joins TRBV5-1 and TRBJ1-4; TRBD1 might be the D (6 bases). CDR1 and CDR2 from the germline V gene are SGHRS and YFSETQ. CDR3 size: 15 residues. The V and J ends lost 3 bases and 1 base respectively, with 10 bases between them. The CDR3 region has the DNA TGCGCCAGCAGCTCTTCAGGGGAAACTAATGAAAAACTGTTTTTT. As protein: CASSSSGETNEKLFF. The whole variable domain, remainder taken from reference TRBV5-1 and TRBJ1-4, is KAGVTQTPRYLIKTRGQQVTLSCSPISGHRSVSWYQQTPGQGLQFLFEYFSETQRNKGNFPGRFSGRQFSNSRSEMNVSTLELGDSALYLCASSSSGETNEKLFFGSGTQLSVL.

The chain couples TRBV2 to TRBJ2-1; 8 positions agree with TRBD2. This CDR3 contains 16 residues. Trimming at V came to 6 bases and at J to 7 bases, leaving 14 bases not matched to a gene. Germline V gene sequence: CDR1 SNHLY, CDR2 FYNNEI. CDR3 loop: CASRRGGSGTRNEQFF. The CDR3 nucleotides read TGTGCCAGCAGGCGCGGTGGTAGCGGGACACGGAATGAGCAGTTCTTC.

The chain is built from TRBV7-2 and TRBJ1-1; the D gene is possibly TRBD1 (5 bases). Germline V CDR1 and CDR2: SGHTA, FQGNSA. The V end lost 6 bases, the J end lost 10 bases, and 15 bases lay between the germline ends. This CDR3 spans 12 amino acids. The CDR3 reads CASRPAGTRAFF. CDR3 DNA sequence: TGTGCCAGCAGGCCAGCGGGGACGCGAGCTTTCTTT.

The genes are TRBV7-6 and TRBJ1-6; tentative D call: TRBD1 (5 bases). Trimming left V 6 bases short and J 4 bases short, with 10 bases between. Germline CDR1 is SGHVS and CDR2 is FNYEAQ. The CDR3 is 14 residues long. CDR3 sequence (DNA): TGTGCCAGCAGACCAGGGTCGTATAATTCACCCCTCCACTTT. This sequence encodes CASRPGSYNSPLHF.

V gene TRBV18 combines with J gene TRBJ1-2; 7 bases line up with TRBD1. The CDR3 is made up of 14 amino acids. V was clipped by 5 bases and J by 2 bases; unmatched bases: 5. CDR1 and CDR2 from the germline V gene are KGHSH and LQKENI. The CDR3 is CASSLQGPNYGYTF. CDR3 DNA sequence: TGTGCCAGCTCATTACAGGGGCCCAACTATGGCTACACCTTC. The variable domain in full, completed from reference TRBV18 and TRBJ1-2, reads NAGVMQNPRHLVRRRGQEARLRCSPMKGHSHVYWYRQLPEEGLKFMVYLQKENIIDESGMPKERFSAEFPKEGPSILRIQQVVRGDSAAYFCASSLQGPNYGYTFGSGTRLTVV.

This clone turned up a few times. The chain couples TRBV28 to TRBJ2-3, with TRBD2 matching 7 bases. V lost 4 bases to trimming and J lost 4 bases; unmatched junction nucleotides: 11. The germline V gene encodes CDR1 MDHEN and CDR2 SYDVKM. The CDR3 is made up of 16 amino acids. CDR3 sequence reads: CASSYSGGSLADTQYF. The CDR3 coding sequence is TGTGCCAGCAGTTACTCAGGCGGGAGCTTGGCAGATACGCAGTATTTT.

The chain employs TRBV18 and TRBJ1-2; 7 bases map to TRBD1. The CDR3 length is 17 residues. CDR1 is KGHSH, CDR2 LQKENI, per germline. V was pared by 2 bases and J by 6 bases, with 15 bases of the junction left unmatched. The CDR3 DNA reads as TGTGCCAGCTCACCAACCGGGACAGCGGGCCCCATAGATGGCTACACCTTC. Its translation: CASSPTGTAGPIDGYTF.

The rearrangement uses TRBV6-6 and TRBJ1-2; TRBD1 aligns across 9 bases. CDR1 is MNHNY and CDR2 is SVGAGI in the germline V gene (reference sequence). The junction had 7 bases not matched to a gene; V was cut back by 6 bases and J by 2 bases. CDR3 size: 15 residues. CDR3 in DNA: TGTGCCAGCAGGCTCGGACAGGGGATCAACTATGGCTACACCTTC. Amino acid sequence: CASRLGQGINYGYTF.

The rearrangement joins TRBV20-1 to TRBJ2-5; D call uncertain. The J call is doubtful: the DNA matches TRBJ2-7 better. The CDR3 covers 11 residues. The V gene's germline CDR1 is DFQATT and CDR2 SNEGSKA (reference sequence). The CDR3 loop is CSARDIHEQYF. The CDR3 DNA sequence: TGCAGTGCTAGAGATATTCACGAGCAGTACTTC.